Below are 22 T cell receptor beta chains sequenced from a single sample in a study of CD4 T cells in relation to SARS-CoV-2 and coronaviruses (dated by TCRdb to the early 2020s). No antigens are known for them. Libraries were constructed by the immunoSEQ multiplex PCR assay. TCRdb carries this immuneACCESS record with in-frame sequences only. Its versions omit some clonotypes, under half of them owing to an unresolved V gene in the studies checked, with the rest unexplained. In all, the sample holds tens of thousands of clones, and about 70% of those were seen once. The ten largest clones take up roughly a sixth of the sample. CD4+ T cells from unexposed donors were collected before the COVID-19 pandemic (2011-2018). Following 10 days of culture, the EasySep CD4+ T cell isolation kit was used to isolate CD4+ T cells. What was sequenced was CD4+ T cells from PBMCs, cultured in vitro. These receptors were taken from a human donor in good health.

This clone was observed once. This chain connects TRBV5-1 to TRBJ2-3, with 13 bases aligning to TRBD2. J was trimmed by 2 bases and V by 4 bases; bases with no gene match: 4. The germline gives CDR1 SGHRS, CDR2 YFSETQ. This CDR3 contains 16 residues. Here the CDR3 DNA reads TGCGCCAGCAGCCTCGGGACTAGCGGGGCCACAGATACGCAGTATTTT. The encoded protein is CASSLGTSGATDTQYF. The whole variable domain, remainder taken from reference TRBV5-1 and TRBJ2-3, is KAGVTQTPRYLIKTRGQQVTLSCSPISGHRSVSWYQQTPGQGLQFLFEYFSETQRNKGNFPGRFSGRQFSNSRSEMNVSTLELGDSALYLCASSLGTSGATDTQYFGPGTRLTVL.

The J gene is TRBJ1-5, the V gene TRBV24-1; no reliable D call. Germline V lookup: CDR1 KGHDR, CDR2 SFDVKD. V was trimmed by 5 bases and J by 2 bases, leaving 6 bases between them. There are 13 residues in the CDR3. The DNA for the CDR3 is TGTGCCACCAGTGCAAGCGGCAATCAGCCCCAGCATTTT. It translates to CATSASGNQPQHF.

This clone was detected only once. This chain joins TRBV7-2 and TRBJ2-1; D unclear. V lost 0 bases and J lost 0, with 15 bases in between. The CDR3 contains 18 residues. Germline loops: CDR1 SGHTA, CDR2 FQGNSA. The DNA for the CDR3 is TGTGCCAGCAGCTTAGCGGGCAGCTACTGGAGCTCCTACAATGAGCAGTTCTTC. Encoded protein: CASSLAGSYWSSYNEQFF.

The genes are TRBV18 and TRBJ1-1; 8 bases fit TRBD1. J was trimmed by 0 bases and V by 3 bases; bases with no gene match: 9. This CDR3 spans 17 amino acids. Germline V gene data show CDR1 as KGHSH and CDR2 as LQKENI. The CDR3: CASSPGQERKLNTEAFF. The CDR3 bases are TGTGCCAGCTCACCGGGACAGGAGAGGAAGCTGAACACTGAAGCTTTCTTT.

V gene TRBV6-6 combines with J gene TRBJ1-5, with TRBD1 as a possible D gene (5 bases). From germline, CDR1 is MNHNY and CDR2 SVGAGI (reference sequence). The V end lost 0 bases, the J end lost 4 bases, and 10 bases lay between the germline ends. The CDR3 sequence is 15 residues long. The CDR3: CASSYSRGTNQPQHF. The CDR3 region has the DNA TGTGCCAGCAGTTACTCGCGGGGGACTAATCAGCCCCAGCATTTT.

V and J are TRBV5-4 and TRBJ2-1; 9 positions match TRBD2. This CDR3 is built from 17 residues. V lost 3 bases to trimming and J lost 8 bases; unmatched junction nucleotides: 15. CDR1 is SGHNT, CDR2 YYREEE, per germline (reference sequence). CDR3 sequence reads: CASSSGPSGAQIHEQFF. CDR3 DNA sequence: TGTGCCAGCAGCTCCGGACCTAGCGGGGCCCAGATCCATGAGCAGTTCTTC.

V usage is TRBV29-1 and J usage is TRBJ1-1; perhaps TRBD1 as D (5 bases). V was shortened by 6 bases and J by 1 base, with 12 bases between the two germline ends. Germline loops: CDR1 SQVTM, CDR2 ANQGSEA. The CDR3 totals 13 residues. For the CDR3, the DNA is TGCAGCGTAATCAAGACAGAGAACACTGAAGCTTTCTTT. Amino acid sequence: CSVIKTENTEAFF. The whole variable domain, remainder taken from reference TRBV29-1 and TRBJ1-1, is SAVISQKPSRDICQRGTSLTIQCQVDSQVTMMFWYRQQPGQSLTLIATANQGSEATYESGFVIDKFPISRPNLTFSTLTVSNMSPEDSSIYLCSVIKTENTEAFFGQGTRLTVV.

CDR3 in DNA: TGTGCCAGCAGCTTCTCCAGGGAGGGCAATGAGCAGTTCTTC. Translated, it gives CASSFSREGNEQFF. This chain connects TRBV7-2 to TRBJ2-1; 7 bases match TRBD2. The CDR3 consists of 14 residues. Germline V gene data show CDR1 as SGHTA and CDR2 as FQGNSA. The V gene end was trimmed by 3 bases and the J gene end by 6 bases; junction bases not matched to a gene: 5.

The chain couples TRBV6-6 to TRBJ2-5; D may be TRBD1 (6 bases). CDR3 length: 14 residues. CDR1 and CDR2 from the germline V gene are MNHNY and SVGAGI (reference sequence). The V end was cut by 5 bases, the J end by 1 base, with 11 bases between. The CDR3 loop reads CASSRTDLQETQYF. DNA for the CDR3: TGTGCCAGCAGTCGGACAGACCTCCAAGAGACCCAGTACTTC.

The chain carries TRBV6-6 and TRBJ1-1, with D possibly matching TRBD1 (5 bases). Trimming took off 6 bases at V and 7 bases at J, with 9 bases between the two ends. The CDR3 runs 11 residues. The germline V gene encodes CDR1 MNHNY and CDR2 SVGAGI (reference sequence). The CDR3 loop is CASRGQGEAFF. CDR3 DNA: TGTGCCAGCAGGGGGCAGGGTGAAGCTTTCTTT.

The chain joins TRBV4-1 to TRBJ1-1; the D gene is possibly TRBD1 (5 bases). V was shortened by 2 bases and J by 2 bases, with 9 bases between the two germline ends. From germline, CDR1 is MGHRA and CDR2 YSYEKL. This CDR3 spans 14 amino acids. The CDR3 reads CASSQPTENTEAFF. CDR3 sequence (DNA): TGCGCCAGCAGCCAACCGACAGAAAACACTGAAGCTTTCTTT.

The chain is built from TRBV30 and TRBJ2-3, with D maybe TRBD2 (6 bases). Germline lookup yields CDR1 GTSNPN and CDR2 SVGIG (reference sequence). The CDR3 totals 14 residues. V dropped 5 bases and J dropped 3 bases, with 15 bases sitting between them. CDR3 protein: CAWEEGRWTDTQYF. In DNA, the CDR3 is TGTGCCTGGGAGGAGGGGAGGTGGACAGATACGCAGTATTTT.

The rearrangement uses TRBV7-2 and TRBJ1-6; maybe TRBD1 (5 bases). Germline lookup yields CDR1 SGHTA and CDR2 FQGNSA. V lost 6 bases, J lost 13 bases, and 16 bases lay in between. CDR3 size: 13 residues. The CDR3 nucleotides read TGTGCCAGCAGGTTGGGGGTTACTTTGCCCCTCCACTTT. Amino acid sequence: CASRLGVTLPLHF.

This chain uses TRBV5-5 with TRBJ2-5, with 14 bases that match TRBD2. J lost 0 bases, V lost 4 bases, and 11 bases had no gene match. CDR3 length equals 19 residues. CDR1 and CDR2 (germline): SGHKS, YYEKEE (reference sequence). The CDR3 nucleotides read TGTGCCAGCAGCCCCCGATGGACTAGCGGGAGGAGGAACCAAGAGACCCAGTACTTC. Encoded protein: CASSPRWTSGRRNQETQYF.

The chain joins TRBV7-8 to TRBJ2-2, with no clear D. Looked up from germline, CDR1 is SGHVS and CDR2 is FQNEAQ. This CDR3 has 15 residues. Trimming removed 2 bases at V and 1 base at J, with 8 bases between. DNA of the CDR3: TGTGCCAGCAGCTTACAAATCCGGAACACCGGGGAGCTGTTTTTT. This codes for CASSLQIRNTGELFF.

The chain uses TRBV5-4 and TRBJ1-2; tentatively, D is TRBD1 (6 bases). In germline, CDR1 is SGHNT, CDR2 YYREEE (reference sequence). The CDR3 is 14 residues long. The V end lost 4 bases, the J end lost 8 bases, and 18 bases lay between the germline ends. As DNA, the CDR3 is TGTGCCAGCAGCAGGGGACAACAAAGGAAGGGCTACACCTTC. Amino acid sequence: CASSRGQQRKGYTF. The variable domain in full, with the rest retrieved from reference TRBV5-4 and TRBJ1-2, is ETGVTQSPTHLIKTRGQQVTLRCSSQSGHNTVSWYQQALGQGPQFIFQYYREEENGRGNFPPRFSGLQFPNYSSELNVNALELDDSALYLCASSRGQQRKGYTFGSGTRLTVV.

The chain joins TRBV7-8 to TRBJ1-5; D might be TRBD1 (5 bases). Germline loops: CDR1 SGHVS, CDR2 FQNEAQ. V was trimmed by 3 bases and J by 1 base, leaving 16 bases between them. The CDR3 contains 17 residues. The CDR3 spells CASSFLGAIRSNQPQHF. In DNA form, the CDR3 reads TGTGCCAGCAGCTTCCTTGGGGCAATAAGGAGCAATCAGCCCCAGCATTTT. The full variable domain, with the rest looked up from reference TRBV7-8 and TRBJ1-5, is GAGVSQSPRYKVAKRGQDVALRCDPISGHVSLFWYQQALGQGPEFLTYFQNEAQLDKSGLPSDRFFAERPEGSVSTLKIQRTQQEDSAVYLCASSFLGAIRSNQPQHFGDGTRLSIL.

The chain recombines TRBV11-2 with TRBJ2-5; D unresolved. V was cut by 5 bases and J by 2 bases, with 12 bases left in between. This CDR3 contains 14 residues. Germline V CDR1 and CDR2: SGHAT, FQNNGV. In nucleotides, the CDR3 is TGTGCCAGCAGCCCCGGTTCCGGACAAGAGACCCAGTACTTC. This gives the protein CASSPGSGQETQYF.

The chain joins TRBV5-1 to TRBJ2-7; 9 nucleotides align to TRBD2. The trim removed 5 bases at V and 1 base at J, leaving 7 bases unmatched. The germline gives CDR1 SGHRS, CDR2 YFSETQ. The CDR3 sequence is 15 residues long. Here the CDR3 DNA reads TGCGCCAGCAGTTTCGAGACTAGCGGATCCTACGAGCAGTACTTC. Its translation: CASSFETSGSYEQYF.

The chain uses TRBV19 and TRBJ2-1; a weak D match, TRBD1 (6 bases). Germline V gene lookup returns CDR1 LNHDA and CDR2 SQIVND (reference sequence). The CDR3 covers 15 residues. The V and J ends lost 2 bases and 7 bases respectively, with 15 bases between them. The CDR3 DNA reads TGTGCCAGTAGTATACCGGGCAGGGGCGCAAATGAGCAGTTCTTC. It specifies CASSIPGRGANEQFF. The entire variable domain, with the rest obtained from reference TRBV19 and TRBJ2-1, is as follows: DGGITQSPKYLFRKEGQNVTLSCEQNLNHDAMYWYRQDPGQGLRLIYYSQIVNDFQKGDIAEGYSVSREKKESFPLTVTSAQKNPTAFYLCASSIPGRGANEQFFGPGTRLTVL.

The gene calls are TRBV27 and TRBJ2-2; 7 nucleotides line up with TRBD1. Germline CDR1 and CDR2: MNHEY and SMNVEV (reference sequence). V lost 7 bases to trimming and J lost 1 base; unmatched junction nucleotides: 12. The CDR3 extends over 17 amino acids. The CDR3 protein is CASKTFGTAKNTGELFF. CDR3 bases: TGTGCCAGCAAAACTTTTGGGACAGCGAAGAACACCGGGGAGCTGTTTTTT.

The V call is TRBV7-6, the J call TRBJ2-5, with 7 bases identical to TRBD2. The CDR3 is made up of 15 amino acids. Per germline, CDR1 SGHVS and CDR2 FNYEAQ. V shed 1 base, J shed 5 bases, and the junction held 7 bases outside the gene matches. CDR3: CASSLEAGVVETQYF. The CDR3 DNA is TGTGCCAGCAGCTTAGAGGCGGGAGTAGTGGAGACCCAGTACTTC. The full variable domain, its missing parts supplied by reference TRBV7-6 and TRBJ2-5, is GAGVSQSPRYKVTKRGQDVALRCDPISGHVSLYWYRQALGQGPEFLTYFNYEAQQDKSGLPNDRFSAERPEGSISTLTIQRTEQRDSAMYRCASSLEAGVVETQYFGPGTRLLVL.